This entry lists 20 T cell receptor beta chains sequenced from one sample in a study of human T cells and chemical hapten exposure. The time point denotes: patch test 2, 6 weeks after DPC sensitization. Specified treatment: therapeutic diphenylcyclopropenone sensitization with weekly scalp DPC. One entry per CDR3 protein, called by TCRdb with MiXCR from the RACE reads. Of around 82,000 distinct CDR3 sequences listed, around 7% are singletons. The source was whole blood, collected in connection with sensitization to the hapten diphenylcyclopropenone (DPC). These receptors came from a woman aged 30 to 39 with alopecia areata. Some clones in this sample may be carry-over from other donors' samples.

The table lists this clonotype with many counts. This chain joins TRBV7-2 and TRBJ2-1; 13 bases are shared with TRBD2. From germline, CDR1 is SGHTA and CDR2 FQGNSA. The J segment lost 4 bases and the V segment lost 5 bases, leaving 2 bases of the junction unmatched. CDR3 length: 15 amino acids. CDR3 DNA: TGTGCCAGCAGCAGACTAGCGGGGGGATACAATGAGCAGTTCTTC. The encoded protein is CASSRLAGGYNEQFF.

Only a few counts were recorded for this clonotype. The J gene is TRBJ2-7, the V gene TRBV20-1; 8 nucleotides agree with TRBD2. The CDR3 runs to 14 residues. With 6 bases clipped from V and 6 bases from J, the junction kept 13 bases outside the gene matches. CDR1 DFQATT and CDR2 SNEGSKA come from the germline V gene (reference sequence). The chain's CDR3 is CSAKVRGGGVEQYF. The CDR3 DNA follows: TGCAGTGCCAAGGTCCGGGGGGGGGGGGTCGAGCAGTACTTC.

This clonotype was found a few times. The chain combines TRBV12-3 or TRBV12-4 with TRBJ1-6, with a possible D match to TRBD1 (5 bases). CDR3 length equals 13 residues. Deletions cut 4 bases from V and 10 bases from J, with 11 bases between. CDR3 DNA sequence: TGTGCCAGCAGTTGGGCCGGGGGATCACCCCTCCACTTT. Translation: CASSWAGGSPLHF.

This clonotype was observed a handful of times. This chain links TRBV12-3 or TRBV12-4 with TRBJ2-7; 8 bases are shared with TRBD1. The CDR3 spans 14 residues. V trimming: 6 bases; J trimming: 7 bases; junction bases outside the gene matches: 11. The CDR3 region has the DNA TGTGCCAGCAGGCTGACAGGGGAATCCGGGGAGCAGTACTTC. It codes for CASRLTGESGEQYF.

This clonotype has at least ten counts. The chain links TRBV7-9 to TRBJ1-6; tentatively, D is TRBD1 (6 bases). Germline CDR1 SEHNR, CDR2 FQNEAQ (reference sequence). V shed 4 bases and J shed 12 bases, with 10 bases lying between them. The CDR3 is 12 residues long. The CDR3 sequence: CASSSGDLPLHF. CDR3 nucleotides: TGTGCCAGCAGCTCAGGGGATCTACCCCTCCACTTT.

This clonotype has a count of ten or more. V is TRBV10-3 and J is TRBJ1-2; no reliable D call. Germline V gene lookup returns CDR1 ENHRY and CDR2 SYGVKD. The V and J ends lost 2 bases and 4 bases respectively, with 11 bases between them. CDR3 size: 14 residues. The DNA for the CDR3 is TGTGCCATCAGTGAGGGGAGGCAGGCCTATGGCTACACCTTC. Amino acids: CAISEGRQAYGYTF.

At least ten counts were recorded for this clonotype. The chain recombines TRBV5-5 with TRBJ2-3; TRBD1 matches 7 bases. V was clipped by 5 bases and J by 0 bases; unmatched bases: 9. This CDR3 contains 16 residues. Germline lookup yields CDR1 SGHKS and CDR2 YYEKEE (reference sequence). The DNA of the CDR3 is TGTGCCAGCAGTCGGACAGGTGGTCTTAGCACAGATACGCAGTATTTT. This translates into CASSRTGGLSTDTQYF.

This clonotype has ten or more counts. The chain uses TRBV12-3 or TRBV12-4 and TRBJ2-2, with 8 bases lining up with TRBD1. The V and J ends lost 6 bases and 1 base, in that order; junction bases with no gene match: 4. The length of the CDR3 is 15 residues. This CDR3 is CASSETGVNTGELFF. The CDR3 DNA follows: TGTGCCAGCAGCGAGACAGGGGTGAACACCGGGGAGCTGTTTTTT.

This clonotype appeared many times. The rearrangement uses TRBV20-1 and TRBJ2-1; D remains ambiguous. Trimming cost V 0 bases and J 3 bases, with 12 bases left between them. CDR3 size: 15 residues. CDR1 is DFQATT, CDR2 SNEGSKA, per germline (reference sequence). Here the CDR3 DNA reads TGCAGTGCTAGAGACCGAGAAGCTCACTACAATGAGCAGTTCTTC. Translated, it gives CSARDREAHYNEQFF.

The chain links TRBV6-6 to TRBJ1-6, with TRBD1 matching 7 bases. CDR1 and CDR2 (germline): MNHNY, SVGAGI (reference sequence). The CDR3 spans 15 residues. With 5 bases clipped from V and 3 bases from J, the junction kept 4 bases outside the gene matches. CDR3 sequence: CASSNRGIYNSPLHF. The CDR3 coding sequence is TGTGCCAGCAGTAACAGGGGTATCTATAATTCACCCCTCCACTTT.

This clonotype occurred many times. V gene TRBV6-5 combines with J gene TRBJ1-5, with D perhaps matching TRBD1 (5 bases). CDR3 length equals 16 residues. The germline CDR1 and CDR2 sequences are MNHEY and SVGAGI. V was shortened by 0 bases and J by 4 bases, with 13 bases between the two germline ends. The CDR3 protein is CASSYSTVSGNQPQHF. CDR3 bases: TGTGCCAGCAGTTACTCGACAGTCAGTGGAAATCAGCCCCAGCATTTT.

In its sample, this clonotype was seen many times. As DNA, the CDR3 is TGTGCCAGCAGTTACTCGACGGGACAAGAGACCCAGTACTTC. Translated: CASSYSTGQETQYF. The chain recombines TRBV6-6 with TRBJ2-5; D may be TRBD2 (5 bases). The V gene's germline CDR1 is MNHNY and CDR2 SVGAGI (reference sequence). V lost 0 bases and J lost 2, with 7 bases in between. CDR3 length equals 14 residues.

In its sample, this clonotype was seen many times. DNA of the CDR3: TGTGCCAGCAGTTTATATCCCCTTAAACACAGCGGGGACCCAGATACGCAGTATTTT. Its translation: CASSLYPLKHSGDPDTQYF. J is TRBJ2-3 and V is TRBV12-3 or TRBV12-4; 7 nucleotides align to TRBD2. Losses at the gene ends were 2 bases for V and 4 bases for J; bases not matched to a gene: 18. CDR3 length: 19 residues.

This clonotype was counted at least ten times. The chain joins TRBV5-1 to TRBJ2-1, with D unclear. Germline V gene sequence: CDR1 SGHRS, CDR2 YFSETQ. V was pared by 4 bases and J by 6 bases, with 14 bases between. The CDR3 runs to 14 residues. DNA for the CDR3: TGCGCCAGCAGCATCTCCGGTCAGGCCAATGAGCAGTTCTTC. Encoded protein: CASSISGQANEQFF.

This chain uses TRBV5-1 with TRBJ2-6; D remains unclear. Germline CDR1 and CDR2: SGHRS and YFSETQ. This CDR3 is 15 amino acids long. V was cut by 0 bases and J by 2 bases, with 6 bases left in between. The CDR3 sequence: CASSLVLTGANVLTF. The CDR3 nucleotides are TGCGCCAGCAGCTTGGTACTAACTGGGGCCAACGTCCTGACTTTC.

This clonotype was counted many times. The V call is TRBV6-1, the J call TRBJ1-1; D may be TRBD1 (5 bases). Germline V gene data show CDR1 as MNHNS and CDR2 as SASEGT. The CDR3 has 14 residues. Trimming left V 0 bases short and J 8 bases short, with 13 bases between. The CDR3 region has the DNA TGTGCCAGCAGTGAAGCGGGGCAACCAAGGGAAGCTTTCTTT. This gives the protein CASSEAGQPREAFF.

This sequence joins TRBV5-1 and TRBJ1-5, with unresolved D. V was trimmed by 5 bases and J by 2 bases, leaving 11 bases between them. Germline CDR1 SGHRS, CDR2 YFSETQ. The CDR3 covers 14 residues. CDR3 sequence (DNA): TGCGCCAGCAGTCCTTCTGTGGGCAATCAGCCCCAGCATTTT. It translates to CASSPSVGNQPQHF.

Many counts were recorded for this clonotype. The chain carries TRBV7-9 and TRBJ2-1; TRBD1 is a possible D gene (5 bases). The V end was cut by 1 base, the J end by 6 bases, with 13 bases between. This CDR3 region has 15 residues. Germline V lookup: CDR1 SEHNR, CDR2 FQNEAQ (reference sequence). CDR3 loop: CASSLVWLRGNEQFF. The CDR3 nucleotides are TGTGCCAGCAGCTTAGTCTGGCTAAGGGGCAATGAGCAGTTCTTC. Full variable domain (missing parts from reference TRBV7-9 and TRBJ2-1): DTGVSQNPRHKITKRGQNVTFRCDPISEHNRLYWYRQTLGQGPEFLTYFQNEAQLEKSRLLSDRFSAERPKGSFSTLEIQRTEQGDSAMYLCASSLVWLRGNEQFFGPGTRLTVL.

In its sample, this clonotype was seen many times. V and J are TRBV5-8 and TRBJ1-4; perhaps TRBD1 as D (5 bases). CDR1 is SGHTS and CDR2 is YDEGEE in the germline V gene. Trimming took 6 bases from V and 10 from J, leaving 13 bases between them. This CDR3 region has 12 residues. In nucleotides, the CDR3 is TGTGCCAGCACCCTGAGGGGCGGAAAACTGTTTTTT. This sequence encodes CASTLRGGKLFF.

The chain has TRBV28 and TRBJ1-1; D is possibly TRBD1 (5 bases). V was cut by 8 bases and J by 5 bases, with 15 bases left in between. Germline loops: CDR1 MDHEN, CDR2 SYDVKM. The CDR3 is 13 amino acids. The CDR3 nucleotides read TGTGCCAGCCGCGTGGGGGGGTGGACTGAAGCTTTCTTT. Its translation: CASRVGGWTEAFF.